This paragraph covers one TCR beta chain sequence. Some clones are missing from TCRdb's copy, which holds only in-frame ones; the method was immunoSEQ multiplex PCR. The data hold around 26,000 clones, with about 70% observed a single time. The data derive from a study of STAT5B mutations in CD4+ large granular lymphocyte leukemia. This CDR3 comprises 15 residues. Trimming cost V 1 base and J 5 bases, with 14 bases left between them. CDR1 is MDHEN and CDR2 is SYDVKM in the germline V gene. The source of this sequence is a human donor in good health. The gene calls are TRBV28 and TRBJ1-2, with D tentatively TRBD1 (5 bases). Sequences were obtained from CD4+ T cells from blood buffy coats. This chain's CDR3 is CASSLFLDTTYGYTF. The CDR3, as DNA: TGTGCCAGCAGTTTATTTTTGGACACAACATATGGCTACACCTTC.